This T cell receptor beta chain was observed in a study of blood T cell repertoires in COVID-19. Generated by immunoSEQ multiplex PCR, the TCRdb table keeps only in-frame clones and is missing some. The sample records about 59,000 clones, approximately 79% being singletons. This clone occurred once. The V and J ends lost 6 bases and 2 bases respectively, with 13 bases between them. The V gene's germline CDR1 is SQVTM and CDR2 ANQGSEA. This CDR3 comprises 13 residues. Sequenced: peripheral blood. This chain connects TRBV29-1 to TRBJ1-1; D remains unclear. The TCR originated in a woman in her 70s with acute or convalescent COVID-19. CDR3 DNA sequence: TGCAGCGTCGAAAAACAGTCAAACACTGAAGCTTTCTTT. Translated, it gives CSVEKQSNTEAFF. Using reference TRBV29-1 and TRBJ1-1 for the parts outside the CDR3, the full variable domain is SAVISQKPSRDICQRGTSLTIQCQVDSQVTMMFWYRQQPGQSLTLIATANQGSEATYESGFVIDKFPISRPNLTFSTLTVSNMSPEDSSIYLCSVEKQSNTEAFFGQGTRLTVV.